This record covers a single T cell receptor beta chain. This clonotype has just a few counts. Its antigen remains unidentified. No base quality values were provided; no much bigger clone lies one nucleotide off. The record originates from a study of T-cell reconstitution after alpha-beta-depleted transplantation in children (dated by TCRdb to between 2015 and 2016). Background for the entire study: The study quantitatively tracked T-cell immune reconstitution after TCRalphabeta/CD19-depleted allogeneic hematopoietic cell transplantation in children using TCR repertoire profiling.

Spanning cysteine to phenylalanine, the CDR3 consists of 19 amino acids. The kept DNA is CDR3 alone, 57 bases in frame from the first base. CDR1 is given as DFQATT and CDR2 as SNEGSKA, both from the germline V gene (reference sequence). The germline ends are 23 bases apart after V is trimmed by 1 base and J by 2 bases. Receptor amplification or capture employed PCR. Instrument on record: Illumina HiSeq 2500. To normalize quantification of the TCRbeta repertoire, the TCR libraries were built with molecular barcoding that relied on unique molecular identifiers. The public reads were reanalyzed by TCRdb: fastp trimming at Q25, MiXCR alignment, in-frame beta chains only. CDR3 protein sequences are deduplicated, and each keeps its most common genes and DNA. This sample gives about 830,000 distinct CDR3 sequences in total; roughly 16% of them show up just once. The ten largest clones take up approximately 5% of the sample.

Interpreted using the paper, the treatment or condition label stands for: allogeneic hematopoietic cell transplantation with graft depleted of TCRalphabeta T cells and CD19 B cells. The transplant recipients were children given TCRalphabeta/CD19-depleted allogeneic hematopoietic cell grafts. Paper-wide results and their limitations: In some patients, the high TCRbeta diversity seen at day 60 was put down to recipient T cells and intrathymic progenitors that had survived conditioning. About two months after transplant, the apparently early recovery of alphabetaT-cell counts reportedly depended on just several hundred clones that had expanded rapidly and came from non-depleted graft cells. Hyperexpanded clone frequencies declined over subsequent months; after one year, T-cell counts and TCRbeta diversity were mostly attributed to newly produced T cells.

Here the chain combines TRBV20-1 and TRBJ2-2, with the D call tentatively TRBD1 or TRBD2, each fitting 6 bases. The origin of this receptor is a male patient younger than 18 who had a stem cell transplant for acute lymphoblastic leukemia, so the T cells may come from the graft donor. The sequencing here drew on PBMCs, mostly from graft donor cells, taken 360 days after TCRalphabeta/CD19-depleted stem cell transplant. The DNA sequence is given as TGCAGTGCTAGAGGTCCGGAGGGGGGCCCTCAAACCAACACCGGGGAGCTGTTTTTT. Translation gives CSARGPEGGPQTNTGELFF.